One and the same sample provided the 5 T cell receptor beta chains below, sequenced in a study of shared clonotypes between healthy human individuals. TCRdb's table, derived via immunoSEQ multiplex PCR, lists solely in-frame clones and lacks some. The table has a few hundred thousand clones, roughly 97% seen once. Sequenced sample: naive CD4+ T cells sorted from blood. As to subset: CD45RA+ positively selected. Source of these receptors: a woman aged 25-40 years in good health.

V and J are TRBV5-8 and TRBJ1-1, with TRBD1 as a possible D gene (6 bases). Trimming cost V 3 bases and J 2 bases, with 23 bases left between them. CDR1 is SGHTS and CDR2 is YDEGEE in the germline V gene. CDR3 length equals 18 residues. CDR3 residues: CASSSYRGTHEPNTEAFF. CDR3 DNA sequence: TGTGCCAGCAGCTCCTACCGCGGGACACACGAACCAAACACTGAAGCTTTCTTT.

The V gene is TRBV18, the J gene TRBJ2-1; 13 bases fit TRBD2. J was trimmed by 8 bases and V by 6 bases; bases with no gene match: 7. CDR3 length: 15 residues. Germline loops: CDR1 KGHSH, CDR2 LQKENI. For the CDR3, the DNA is TGTGCCAGCTCCCCCGGACTAGCGGGAGACTATGAGCAGTTCTTC. This gives the protein CASSPGLAGDYEQFF.

The J gene is TRBJ2-1, the V gene TRBV10-3; 10 bases map to TRBD2. CDR3 size: 15 residues. V lost 6 bases and J lost 7; bases outside the gene matches: 9. Germline V lookup: CDR1 ENHRY, CDR2 SYGVKD. Here the CDR3 reads CAISSLAGERNEQFF. The CDR3 DNA reads as TGTGCCATCAGCTCCCTAGCGGGAGAAAGGAATGAGCAGTTCTTC.

The chain is built from TRBV20-1 and TRBJ2-5; D is ambiguous. The CDR3 is 10 amino acids. V was clipped by 3 bases and J by 4 bases, with 3 bases between them. The germline gives CDR1 DFQATT, CDR2 SNEGSKA (reference sequence). The CDR3 sequence is CSASLETQYF. The CDR3 bases are TGCAGTGCTAGCTTAGAGACCCAGTACTTC.

The genes are TRBV10-2 and TRBJ2-1; TRBD2 matches at 10 bases. The CDR3 runs 16 residues. Per the germline V gene, CDR1 is WSHSY and CDR2 is SAAADI. The V segment lost 8 bases and the J segment 9 bases; nucleotides outside the gene matches: 16. The CDR3 DNA follows: TGCGCCAGCGGGAGACTAGCGGGTAGTAAAGATCCTGAGCAGTTCTTC. Its translation is CASGRLAGSKDPEQFF.